This is a list of T cell receptor beta chains from one sample in a study of T cells in Graves' hyperthyroidism and ophthalmopathy. TCRdb processed the multiplex PCR reads anew with MiXCR; each CDR3 protein has one entry. The sample has roughly 660,000 distinct CDR3 sequences, around 15% seen once. Input material: blood. Source of these receptors: a man aged 45 to 65 with Graves' hyperthyroidism. Both conserved end residues are part of each CDR3. The D gene is left open where the match is weak. The size entry is marked missing in some rows and otherwise reads once, few, many or a size class.

v_gene	abundance	j_gene	d_gene	CDR3nt	CDR3aa
TRBV5-1	.	TRBJ2-7	TRBD2	TGCGCCAGCAGCTTGGTGGCTAGCGGAAACTACGAGCAGTACTTC	CASSLVASGNYEQYF
TRBV3-1	many	TRBJ2-5	TRBD2	TGTGCCAGCAGCCAAGACATCGGGACTAGCGGGACTGAACTTCAAGAGACCCAGTACTTC	CASSQDIGTSGTELQETQYF
TRBV28	few	TRBJ2-1	TRBD2	TGTGCCAGCAGTTTCTCGGGACTAGCGGGAGACAGCTCCTACAATGAGCAGTTCTTC	CASSFSGLAGDSSYNEQFF
TRBV11-2	many	TRBJ2-2	TRBD2	TGTGCCAGCAGCTTAACTACGGGAGGACCTACCGGGGAGCTGTTTTTT	CASSLTTGGPTGELFF
TRBV19	many	TRBJ1-1	.	TGTGCCAGTAGTATAGAAGGGGACGGCCTCACTGAAGCTTTCTTT	CASSIEGDGLTEAFF
TRBV9	.	TRBJ1-2	.	TGTGCCAGCAGCGTAGGTCGGCAGGGGTACAACTATGGCTACACCTTC	CASSVGRQGYNYGYTF
TRBV27	.	TRBJ2-7	TRBD1	TGTGCCAGCAGTTCCCCGGGACAGGGTCGCTTCGAGCAGTACTTC	CASSSPGQGRFEQYF
TRBV19	few	TRBJ1-4	.	TGTGCCAGTAGTGGACCGCCGTCACAAGGCGAAAAACTGTTTTTT	CASSGPPSQGEKLFF
TRBV2	.	TRBJ1-2	.	TGTGCCAGCAGTGACAGGGGATGGCATGGCTACACCTTC	CASSDRGWHGYTF
TRBV20-1	many	TRBJ1-6	TRBD1	TGCAGTGTTCCCCCCGGACAGGGGTATAATTCACCCCTCCACTTT	CSVPPGQGYNSPLHF
TRBV6-5	.	TRBJ1-2	.	TGTGCCAGCAGGGTGGGATTTAGTGGCGGCTCTAACTATGGCTACACCTTC	CASRVGFSGGSNYGYTF
TRBV28	many	TRBJ1-4	.	TGTGCCAGCAGTTTATTAGGTGGGCGCGGTGAAAAACTGTTTTTT	CASSLLGGRGEKLFF
TRBV12-3/TRBV12-4	few	TRBJ1-2	.	TGTGCCAGCCTCGATGGGGGGGGATCTGGCTACACCTTC	CASLDGGGSGYTF
TRBV28	few	TRBJ2-1	TRBD2	TGTGCCAGCAGTCGACTAGCGGGAGCATTTCGGTCCTACAATGAGCAGTTCTTC	CASSRLAGAFRSYNEQFF
TRBV30	many	TRBJ1-2	.	TGTGCCTGGAGTACCGAGAGGGCGCGGGGCTACACCTTC	CAWSTERARGYTF
TRBV5-4	many	TRBJ2-7	TRBD2	TGTGCCAGCAGCGCGGGACTAGCGGGAAACGAGCAGTACTTC	CASSAGLAGNEQYF
TRBV7-2	many	TRBJ2-1	TRBD2	TGTGCCAGCCGAACTAGCGACAGCTCCTACAATGAGCAGTTCTTC	CASRTSDSSYNEQFF
TRBV11-2	.	TRBJ1-6	TRBD1	TGTGCCAGCAGTTTCCGGGACAGGGGGTACTATAATTCACCCCTCCACTTT	CASSFRDRGYYNSPLHF
TRBV19	.	TRBJ2-6	.	TGTGCCAGTAGGGATTCCTCTGGGGCCAACGTCCTGACTTTC	CASRDSSGANVLTF
TRBV24-1	few	TRBJ2-2	.	TGTGCCTCCGAGACTCCGGCGATGGCCGGGGAGCTGTTTTTT	CASETPAMAGELFF
TRBV12-3/TRBV12-4	many	TRBJ1-2	TRBD1	TGTGCCAGCCGGGGGACAGGTTCTTATGGCTACACCTTC	CASRGTGSYGYTF
TRBV5-1	.	TRBJ1-2	.	TGCGCCAGCAGGGACGACGGCCAGGGAGGCTACACCTTC	CASRDDGQGGYTF
TRBV12-3/TRBV12-4	many	TRBJ2-7	TRBD2	TGTGCCAGCAGTTTAGCTCTCTTTTTTGGGGGGGAGGGCCAGTACGAGCAGTACTTC	CASSLALFFGGEGQYEQYF
TRBV7-9	few	TRBJ2-7	TRBD1	TGTGCCAGCAGCCCGAGACAGGGGCATTACGAGCAGTACTTC	CASSPRQGHYEQYF
TRBV9	many	TRBJ2-3	.	TGTGCCAGCAGCGTAACGGGAGAGACAGATACGCAGTATTTT	CASSVTGETDTQYF
TRBV12-3/TRBV12-4	many	TRBJ1-1	TRBD1	TGTGCCAGCAGTCCTCGACAGGGGGCCACTGAAGCTTTCTTT	CASSPRQGATEAFF
TRBV5-1	few	TRBJ2-1	TRBD2	TGCGCCAGCAGCTTCGGACTAGCGGATGTGAGCCGCAATGAGCAGTTCTTC	CASSFGLADVSRNEQFF
TRBV6-5	few	TRBJ1-2	.	TGTGCCAGCAGTTACGACGGGGATGGCTACACCTTC	CASSYDGDGYTF
TRBV30	many	TRBJ1-3	.	TGTGCCTGGAGTGCGCAGATAATCTCTGGAAACACCATATATTTT	CAWSAQIISGNTIYF
TRBV9	.	TRBJ2-3	.	TGTGCCAGCAGCGTAGCTACGTTGACAGTCCCTAGCACAGATACGCAGTATTTT	CASSVATLTVPSTDTQYF
TRBV2	many	TRBJ2-2	.	TGTGCCAGCATGAGGGACGGTCGGGCCGGGGAGCTGTTTTTT	CASMRDGRAGELFF
TRBV28	few	TRBJ1-6	.	TGTGCCAGTTTGGGATCGTACGTCACCTATAATTCACCCCTCCACTTT	CASLGSYVTYNSPLHF
TRBV7-2	many	TRBJ2-1	.	TGTGCCAGCAGCTTACGAGGGCCCGCCTACAATGAGCAGTTCTTC	CASSLRGPAYNEQFF
TRBV20-1	.	TRBJ1-1	.	TGCAGTGCTAGAGATCACTCTTATCGGACGGGGGACACTGAAGCTTTCTTT	CSARDHSYRTGDTEAFF
TRBV7-9	.	TRBJ2-5	.	TGTGCCAGCAGCTTTTCGACAGGCCTGGAGACCCAGTACTTC	CASSFSTGLETQYF
TRBV12-3/TRBV12-4	many	TRBJ2-6	TRBD1	TGTGCCAGCAGCCTAACCGGGACAGGGGCATCTGGGGCCAACGTCCTGACTTTC	CASSLTGTGASGANVLTF
TRBV18	many	TRBJ1-1	.	TGTGCCAGCTCATTTGTCAGAGATGACACTGAAGCTTTCTTT	CASSFVRDDTEAFF
TRBV19	few	TRBJ1-2	.	TGTGCCAGTAGTACCGAGACACACACTAACTATGGCTACACCTTC	CASSTETHTNYGYTF